Reported below is one T cell receptor beta chain. Germline assignment: CDR1 SGHTA and CDR2 FQGNSA. CDR3 size: 16 residues. After removal of 5 bases from V and 3 bases from J, the junction contained 8 bases not matched to a gene. Original methodology: Reference gene primer amplification yielded estimated nucleated cell counts. Assay used: immunoSEQ multiplex PCR; TCRdb lists only in-frame clones, some missing. Clonal size and the V and J genes are those of that table, whereas D and trimming came from the DNA. The table lists 180,000 or so clones, about 80% of them singletons. This entry comes from a study of blood T cell repertoires in COVID-19. Study at large: Sites in the United States, Italy and Spain provided acute and convalescent COVID-19 samples. The analysed material was cDNA or gDNA that came from T cells, B-cell-depleted T cells, or PBMCs.

Sequencing was done on a sample of peripheral blood. This chain joins TRBV7-2 and TRBJ2-3; 10 nucleotides match TRBD2. This receptor was identified in a woman in her 70s with acute or convalescent COVID-19. CDR3 in amino acids: CASSPPSGRGTDTQYF. In DNA form, the CDR3 reads TGTGCCAGCAGCCCTCCTAGCGGGAGAGGGACAGATACGCAGTATTTT.